This T cell receptor (beta chain) was retrieved from a study of T cells after yellow fever vaccination. Study results and limitations: Peaking on day 5 versus 15, the secondary response was faster but weaker. Most clones from primary vaccination resurfaced after the booster (under 97% CD4, around 90% CD8).

Germline lookup yields CDR1 LGHNA and CDR2 YSLEER. This CDR3 has 18 residues. With 1 base removed from V and 0 bases from J, the gap between germline ends came to 16 bases. Synthesis of TCR cDNA relied on 5'RACE template switching, which attached a universal primer site and UMIs. TCRdb used MiXCR to reprocess the 5' RACE reads, holding one entry per CDR3 protein. The profile shows roughly 110,000 distinct CDR3 sequences, 8.4% of them singletons. Notes on this clonotype: Its antigen is as yet unknown.

The chain employs TRBV4-3 and TRBJ2-1; no definite D call. This clonotype was obtained from a man between 25 and 39 years old who received the YFV17D yellow fever vaccine. The sample in question was CD8+ T cells sorted from PBMCs, obtained 45 days after the yellow fever booster vaccination. Here the CDR3 DNA reads TGCGCCAGCAGCCAAGTAGTCTCTGTGTCCAGCTCCTACAATGAGCAGTTCTTC. Amino acids: CASSQVVSVSSSYNEQFF.